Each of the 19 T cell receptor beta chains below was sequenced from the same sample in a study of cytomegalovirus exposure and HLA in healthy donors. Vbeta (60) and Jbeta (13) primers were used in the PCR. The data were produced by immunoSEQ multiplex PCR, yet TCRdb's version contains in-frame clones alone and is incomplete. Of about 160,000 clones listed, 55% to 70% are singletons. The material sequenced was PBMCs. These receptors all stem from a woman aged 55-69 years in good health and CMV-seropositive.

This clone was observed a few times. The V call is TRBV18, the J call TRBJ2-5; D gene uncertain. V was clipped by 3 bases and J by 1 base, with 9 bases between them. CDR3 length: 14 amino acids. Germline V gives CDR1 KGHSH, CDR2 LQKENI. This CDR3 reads CASSPNAGQETQYF. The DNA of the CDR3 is TGTGCCAGCTCACCGAACGCAGGCCAAGAGACCCAGTACTTC.

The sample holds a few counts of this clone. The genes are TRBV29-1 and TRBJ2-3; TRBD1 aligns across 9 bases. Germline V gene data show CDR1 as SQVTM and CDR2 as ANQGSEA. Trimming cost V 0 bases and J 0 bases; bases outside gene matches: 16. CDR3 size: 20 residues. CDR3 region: CSVEDREQGASGPSTDTQYF. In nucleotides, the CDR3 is TGCAGCGTTGAAGATCGGGAACAGGGGGCTAGCGGTCCTAGCACAGATACGCAGTATTTT.

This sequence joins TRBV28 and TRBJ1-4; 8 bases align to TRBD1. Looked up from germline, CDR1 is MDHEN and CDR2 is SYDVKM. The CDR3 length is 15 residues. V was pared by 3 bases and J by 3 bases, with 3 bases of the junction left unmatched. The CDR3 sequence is CASSFQGAANEKLFF. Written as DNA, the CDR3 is TGTGCCAGCAGTTTCCAGGGGGCCGCTAATGAAAAACTGTTTTTT.

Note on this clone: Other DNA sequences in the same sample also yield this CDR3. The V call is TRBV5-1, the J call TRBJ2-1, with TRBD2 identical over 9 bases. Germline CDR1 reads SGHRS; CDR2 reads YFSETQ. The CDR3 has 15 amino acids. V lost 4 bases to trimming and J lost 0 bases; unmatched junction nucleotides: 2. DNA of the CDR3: TGCGCCAGCAGCCTTAGCGGGGGCTCCTACAATGAGCAGTTCTTC. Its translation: CASSLSGGSYNEQFF.

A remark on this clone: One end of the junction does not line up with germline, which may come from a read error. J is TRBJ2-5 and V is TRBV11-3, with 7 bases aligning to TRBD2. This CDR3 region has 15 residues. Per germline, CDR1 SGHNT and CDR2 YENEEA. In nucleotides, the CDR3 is TGTGCCGGCAGCCCGGGGAGCGGGACGGCGGAGACCCAGTACTTC. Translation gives CAGSPGSGTAETQYF.

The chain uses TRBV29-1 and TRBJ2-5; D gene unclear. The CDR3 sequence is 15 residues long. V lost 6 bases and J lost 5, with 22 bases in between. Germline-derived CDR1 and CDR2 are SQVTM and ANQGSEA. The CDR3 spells CSVAPRRSSSETQYF. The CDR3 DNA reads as TGCAGCGTCGCCCCCCGGCGGAGCAGTAGTGAGACCCAGTACTTC.

This CDR3 reads CASQDRAGGYTF. CDR3 DNA sequence: TGTGCCAGCCAGGACAGGGCGGGGGGCTACACCTTC. The V gene is TRBV2, the J gene TRBJ1-2, with TRBD1 matching over 8 bases. The germline gives CDR1 SNHLY, CDR2 FYNNEI. V dropped 8 bases and J dropped 8; count of bases not matched to a gene: 7. The CDR3 contains 12 residues.

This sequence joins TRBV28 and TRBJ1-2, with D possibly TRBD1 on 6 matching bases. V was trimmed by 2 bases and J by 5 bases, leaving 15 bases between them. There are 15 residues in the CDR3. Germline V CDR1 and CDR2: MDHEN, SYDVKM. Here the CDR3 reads CASSLRGGLLYGYTF. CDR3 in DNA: TGTGCCAGCAGTTTAAGGGGGGGGTTACTATATGGCTACACCTTC.

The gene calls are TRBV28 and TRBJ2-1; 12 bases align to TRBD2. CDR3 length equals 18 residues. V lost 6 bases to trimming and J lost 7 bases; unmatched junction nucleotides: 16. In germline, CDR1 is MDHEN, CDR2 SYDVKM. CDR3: CASSSGARLAGEGNEQFF. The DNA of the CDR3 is TGTGCCAGCAGCTCCGGGGCCCGACTAGCGGGAGAGGGAAATGAGCAGTTCTTC.

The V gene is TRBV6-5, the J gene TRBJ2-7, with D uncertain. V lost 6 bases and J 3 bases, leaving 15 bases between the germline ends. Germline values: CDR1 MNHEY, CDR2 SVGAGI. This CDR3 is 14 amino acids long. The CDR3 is CASSSNNLDYEQYF. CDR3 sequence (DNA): TGTGCCAGCAGCTCGAATAATCTAGACTACGAGCAGTACTTC.

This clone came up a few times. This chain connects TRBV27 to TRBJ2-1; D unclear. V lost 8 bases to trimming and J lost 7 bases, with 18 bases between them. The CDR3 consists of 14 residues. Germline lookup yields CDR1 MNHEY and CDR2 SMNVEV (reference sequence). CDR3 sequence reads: CASARGLIWNEQFF. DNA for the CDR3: TGTGCCAGCGCCCGCGGCTTAATATGGAATGAGCAGTTCTTC.

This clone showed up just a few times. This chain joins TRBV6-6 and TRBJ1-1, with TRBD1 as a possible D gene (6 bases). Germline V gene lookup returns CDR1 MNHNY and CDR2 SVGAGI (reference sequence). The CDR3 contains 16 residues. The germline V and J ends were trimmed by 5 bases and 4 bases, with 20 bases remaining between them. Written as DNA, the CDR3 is TGTGCCAGCAGTAACCCTCGGGGGGGCGGTGGCACTGAAGCTTTCTTT. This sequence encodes CASSNPRGGGGTEAFF.

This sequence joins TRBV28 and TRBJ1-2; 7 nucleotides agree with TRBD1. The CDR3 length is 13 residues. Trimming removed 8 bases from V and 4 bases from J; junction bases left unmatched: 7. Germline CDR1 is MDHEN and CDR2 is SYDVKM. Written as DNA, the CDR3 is TGTGCCAGCTTACAACAGGGGTCCTATGGCTACACCTTC. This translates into CASLQQGSYGYTF.

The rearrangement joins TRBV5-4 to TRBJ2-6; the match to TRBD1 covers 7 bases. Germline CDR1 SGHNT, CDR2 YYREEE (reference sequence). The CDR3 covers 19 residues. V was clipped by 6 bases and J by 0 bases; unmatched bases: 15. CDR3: CASTGGGKGAGSGANVLTF. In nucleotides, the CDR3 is TGTGCCAGCACGGGTGGGGGCAAGGGGGCAGGCTCTGGGGCCAACGTCCTGACTTTC. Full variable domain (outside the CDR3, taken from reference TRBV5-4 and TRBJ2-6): ETGVTQSPTHLIKTRGQQVTLRCSSQSGHNTVSWYQQALGQGPQFIFQYYREEENGRGNFPPRFSGLQFPNYSSELNVNALELDDSALYLCASTGGGKGAGSGANVLTFGAGSRLTVL.

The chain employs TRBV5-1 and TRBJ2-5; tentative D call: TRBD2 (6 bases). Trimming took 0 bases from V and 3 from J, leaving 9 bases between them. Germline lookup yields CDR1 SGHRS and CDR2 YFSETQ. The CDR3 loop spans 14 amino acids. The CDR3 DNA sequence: TGCGCCAGCAGCTTGGGGGGACTGGAAGAGACCCAGTACTTC. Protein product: CASSLGGLEETQYF.

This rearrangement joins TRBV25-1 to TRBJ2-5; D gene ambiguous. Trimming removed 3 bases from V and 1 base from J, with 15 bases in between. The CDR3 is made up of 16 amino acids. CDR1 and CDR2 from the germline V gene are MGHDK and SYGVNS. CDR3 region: CASSEDKVAIQETQYF. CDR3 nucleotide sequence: TGTGCCAGCAGTGAGGATAAGGTAGCCATCCAAGAGACCCAGTACTTC. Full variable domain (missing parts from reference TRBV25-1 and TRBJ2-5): EADIYQTPRYLVIGTGKKITLECSQTMGHDKMYWYQQDPGMELHLIHYSYGVNSTEKGDLSSESTVSRIRTEHFPLTLESARPSHTSQYLCASSEDKVAIQETQYFGPGTRLLVL.

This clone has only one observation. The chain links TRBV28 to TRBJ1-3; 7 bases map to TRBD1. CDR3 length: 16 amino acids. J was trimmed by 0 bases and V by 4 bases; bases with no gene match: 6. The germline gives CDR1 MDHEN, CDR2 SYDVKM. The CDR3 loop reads CASSSPTGLSGNTIYF. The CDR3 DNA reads TGTGCCAGCAGTTCCCCGACAGGGCTCTCTGGAAACACCATATATTTT.

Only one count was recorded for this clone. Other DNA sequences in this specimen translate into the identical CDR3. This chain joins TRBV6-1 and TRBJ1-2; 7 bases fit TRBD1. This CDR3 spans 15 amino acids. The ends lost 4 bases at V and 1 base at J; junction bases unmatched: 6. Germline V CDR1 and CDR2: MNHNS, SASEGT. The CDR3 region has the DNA TGTGCCAGCAGTGGGGACAGAGATTTTAACTATGGCTACACCTTC. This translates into CASSGDRDFNYGYTF.

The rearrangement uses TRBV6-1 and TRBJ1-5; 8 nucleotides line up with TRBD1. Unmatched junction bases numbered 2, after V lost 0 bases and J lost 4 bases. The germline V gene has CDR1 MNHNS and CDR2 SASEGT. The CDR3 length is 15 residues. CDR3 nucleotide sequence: TGTGCCAGCAGTGAAGCTGGGACAGGTAATCAGCCCCAGCATTTT. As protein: CASSEAGTGNQPQHF.